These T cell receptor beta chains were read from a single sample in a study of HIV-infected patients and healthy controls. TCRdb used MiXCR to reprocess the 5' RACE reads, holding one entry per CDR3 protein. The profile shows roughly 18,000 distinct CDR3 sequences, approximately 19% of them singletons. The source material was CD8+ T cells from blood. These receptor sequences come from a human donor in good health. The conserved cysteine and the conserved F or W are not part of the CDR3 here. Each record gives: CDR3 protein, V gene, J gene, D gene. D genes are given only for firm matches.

ASSLTLNYGYT,TRBV14,TRBJ1-2,.
ASSETSGGYNEQF,TRBV6-1,TRBJ2-1,TRBD2
ASSPLTSQETQY,TRBV27,TRBJ2-5,.
ASSPASVSYGYT,TRBV6-6,TRBJ1-2,.
SASEEDEQF,TRBV20-1,TRBJ2-1,.
ATSRVQSRVKLF,TRBV15,TRBJ1-4,.
ASSAESRFGYEQY,TRBV5-1,TRBJ2-7,.
ASNGGEQF,TRBV25-1,TRBJ2-1,.
VSSQEGTGGYNEQF,TRBV4-2,TRBJ2-1,TRBD1
ASTPSSDPLTDTQY,TRBV7-9,TRBJ2-3,.
ASSSTSGRNEQF,TRBV12-3/TRBV12-4,TRBJ2-1,TRBD2
ASISFTEAF,TRBV6-5,TRBJ1-1,.
ASSVEGATDTQY,TRBV9,TRBJ2-3,.
ASTPPGRKQGKHDDREQY,TRBV6-5,TRBJ2-7,.
ASSQESLADRWDEQY,TRBV4-1,TRBJ2-7,TRBD2
ASSSAGASGGYEQY,TRBV5-1,TRBJ2-7,TRBD2
ASSLGVQPQH,TRBV13,TRBJ1-5,.
ASSQDPGSGNTIY,TRBV3-1,TRBJ1-3,.
ASSYGGMNTEAF,TRBV6-5,TRBJ1-1,.
AISGEQGAHTEQY,TRBV10-3,TRBJ2-7,TRBD1
ASNFKGEAF,TRBV28,TRBJ1-1,.
ASSPVETVGGEQF,TRBV7-9,TRBJ2-1,.
ASSLGQRETQY,TRBV13,TRBJ2-5,TRBD1
ASSPTSSNEQF,TRBV4-1,TRBJ2-1,TRBD2
ASSALAGVLSYEQY,TRBV11-2,TRBJ2-7,TRBD2
ASSFQGHSYEQY,TRBV27,TRBJ2-7,.
AISEGGLAGETQY,TRBV10-3,TRBJ2-5,TRBD2
ASSFRQGASQPQH,TRBV12-3/TRBV12-4,TRBJ1-5,TRBD1
ASSPGTLYGYT,TRBV6-2/TRBV6-3,TRBJ1-2,.
ASSPEPGQGDQETQY,TRBV5-6,TRBJ2-5,TRBD1
ASSSGHHEQF,TRBV27,TRBJ2-1,.
ASSVGTGGSYEQY,TRBV9,TRBJ2-7,TRBD1
ASSDGETGELF,TRBV6-4,TRBJ2-2,.
ASRESSYNSPLH,TRBV27,TRBJ1-6,.
ASSLGLSTNEKLF,TRBV12-3/TRBV12-4,TRBJ1-4,.